The 8 T cell receptor beta chains given below trace back to one sample, sequenced in a study of blood T cell repertoires in COVID-19. The method was immunoSEQ multiplex PCR; TCRdb's version includes in-frame clones alone and lacks a portion of them. The sample lists about 220,000 clones, 80% to 90% occurring once. Specimen: peripheral blood. The receptors here all came from a woman aged 60-75 years who had recovered from COVID-19.

The count of this clone is one. The chain has TRBV4-2 and TRBJ2-7, with 11 bases identical to TRBD2. This CDR3 comprises 15 residues. V lost 4 bases and J lost 2; bases outside the gene matches: 4. Germline V gives CDR1 LGHNA, CDR2 YNFKEQ. The CDR3 DNA reads as TGTGCCAGCAGCCGACTAGCGGGGCCCACCTACGAGCAGTACTTC. Translated: CASSRLAGPTYEQYF.

This clone has only a few counts. This rearrangement joins TRBV19 to TRBJ1-5, with 7 bases matching TRBD1. The CDR3 spans 16 residues. V lost 3 bases and J lost 0; bases outside the gene matches: 5. Looked up from germline, CDR1 is LNHDA and CDR2 is SQIVND (reference sequence). CDR3 amino acids: CASSIGQGVSNQPQHF. For the CDR3, the DNA is TGTGCCAGTAGTATCGGGCAGGGGGTTAGCAATCAGCCCCAGCATTTT.

This CDR3 is CASSPYSSTNEKLFF. CDR3 nucleotides: TGTGCCAGCAGCCCGTATTCCTCAACTAATGAAAAACTGTTTTTT. V usage is TRBV7-2 and J usage is TRBJ1-4; D unresolved. The CDR3 extends over 15 amino acids. Per the germline V gene, CDR1 is SGHTA and CDR2 is FQGNSA. Trimming stripped 5 bases from V and 0 bases from J, with 10 bases between.

This clone appeared a single time. The rearrangement uses TRBV18 and TRBJ2-2; 9 bases agree with TRBD2. The CDR3 is made up of 16 amino acids. Germline values: CDR1 KGHSH, CDR2 LQKENI. V was clipped by 2 bases and J by 4 bases; unmatched bases: 5. The CDR3 is CASSPWSGGTTGELFF. The CDR3 DNA follows: TGTGCCAGCTCACCATGGAGCGGGGGGACCACCGGGGAGCTGTTTTTT.

With respect to this clone: Other DNA sequences in the same sample also yield this CDR3. The V gene is TRBV12-3 or TRBV12-4, the J gene TRBJ1-1, with D possibly being TRBD1 (5 bases). V was trimmed by 6 bases and J by 5 bases, leaving 10 bases between them. This CDR3 comprises 12 residues. The CDR3 coding sequence is TGTGCCAGCAGCCCCGGGGGAACTGAAGCTTTCTTT. Protein product: CASSPGGTEAFF.

V usage is TRBV30 and J usage is TRBJ2-3; TRBD1 matches 7 bases. In germline, CDR1 is GTSNPN, CDR2 SVGIG (reference sequence). V lost 0 bases to trimming and J lost 6 bases; unmatched junction nucleotides: 0. CDR3 size: 12 residues. DNA for the CDR3: TGTGCCTGGAGTGTACAGGGGGATACGCAGTATTTT. Its protein product is CAWSVQGDTQYF.

The chain links TRBV30 to TRBJ1-1, with 8 nucleotides matching TRBD1. The CDR3 contains 15 residues. J lost 0 bases, V lost 2 bases, and 5 bases had no gene match. Per germline, CDR1 GTSNPN and CDR2 SVGIG (reference sequence). The CDR3 loop reads CAWSTGGRMNTEAFF. The CDR3, as DNA: TGTGCCTGGAGTACAGGGGGACGAATGAACACTGAAGCTTTCTTT.

The V gene is TRBV5-1, the J gene TRBJ2-2, with 11 bases aligning to TRBD2. The CDR3 loop spans 14 amino acids. CDR1 and CDR2 from the germline V gene are SGHRS and YFSETQ. The J segment lost 6 bases and the V segment lost 6 bases, leaving 4 bases of the junction unmatched. CDR3 protein: CASTGTSGAGELFF. CDR3 DNA: TGCGCCAGCACCGGGACTAGCGGTGCCGGGGAGCTGTTTTTT. The whole variable domain, filled in from reference TRBV5-1 and TRBJ2-2, reads KAGVTQTPRYLIKTRGQQVTLSCSPISGHRSVSWYQQTPGQGLQFLFEYFSETQRNKGNFPGRFSGRQFSNSRSEMNVSTLELGDSALYLCASTGTSGAGELFFGEGSRLTVL.